The T cell receptor beta chain described here comes from a study of T cell clonality in common variable immunodeficiency. The V end lost 6 bases, the J end lost 1 base, and 15 bases lay between the germline ends. Looked up from germline, CDR1 is SNHLY and CDR2 is FYNNEI. This CDR3 has 15 amino acids. With regard to this clone: What it recognizes is unknown. Read data end 3 residues before the CDR3 end; the end is taken from the germline J gene.

Both groups were predominantly of Caucasian heritage. Replacement immunoglobulin had been given to every CVID subject for at least one year. Sequencing input was equivalent genomic DNA from CVID and controls. Sequenced by immunoSEQ multiplex PCR; TCRdb stores in-frame clones only, minus some. The profile covers about 23,000 clones, none occurring a single time. Findings of the study overall: Common variable immunodeficiency TCR beta sequences reportedly had fewer deletions and N-nucleotide insertions. Repertoire-complication correlations in CVID were limited by patient heterogeneity.

The chain carries TRBV2 and TRBJ1-1, with D possibly being TRBD1 (5 bases). The receptor comes from a human donor with common variable immunodeficiency. Sequenced: peripheral blood mononuclear cells. The sequenced part of the CDR3 DNA is TGTGCCAGCAGGGGGGACTGGACGGGGAACACTGAA. Its translation: CASRGDWTGNTE. The whole CDR3 protein reads CASRGDWTGNTEAFF. Complete variable domain (other parts from reference TRBV2 and TRBJ1-1): EPEVTQTPSHQVTQMGQEVILRCVPISNHLYFYWYRQILGQKVEFLVSFYNNEISEKSEIFDDQFSVERPDGSNFTLKIRSTKLEDSAMYFCASRGDWTGNTEAFFGQGTRLTVV.